This T cell receptor beta chain was profiled in a study of cytomegalovirus exposure and HLA in healthy donors. Turning to the study itself: There were 117 million unique TCR beta sequences, drawn from approximately 190 million T cells, in an earlier analysis. Study-wide points: Based on reports, TCR beta sequences accurately predicted HLA-A and HLA-B alleles for most subjects.

This clone came up a few times. The target antigen is unknown. These donors counted as nominally healthy when sampled, but unrecorded immune exposures were likely. Germline V gives CDR1 SQVTM, CDR2 ANQGSEA. The V end was cut by 2 bases, the J end by 5 bases, with 12 bases between. CDR3 length equals 13 residues. Researchers ran the PCR with 60 Vbeta and 13 Jbeta primers. Libraries were prepared by immunoSEQ multiplex PCR; TCRdb keeps only in-frame clonotypes and omits some of them. The repertoire holds 120,000 or so clones, about three quarters seen once, with approximately 1.2% in the top ten. This clonotype was sampled from a woman in her twenties or thirties in good health and CMV-seronegative. Material: PBMCs. The chain recombines TRBV29-1 with TRBJ1-2, with D maybe TRBD1 (5 bases). The CDR3 DNA sequence: TGCAGCGTTGAAAGACAGTCGACATATGGCTACACCTTC. This translates into CSVERQSTYGYTF.